This TCR beta chain originates from a study of blood T cell repertoires in COVID-19. As for the study in general: Samples taken during acute and convalescent COVID-19 were collected in the United States, Italy and Spain.

In the original processing: Researchers report that nucleated cell counts were estimated from reference gene primer amplification. Assay used: immunoSEQ multiplex PCR; TCRdb lists only in-frame clones, some missing. V and J calls plus clone size are reproduced from that table; the DNA served to infer D and trimming. Here the sample spans roughly 220,000 clones, about 88% being singletons. The receptor comes from a woman aged 45-59 years with COVID-19, enrolled during active disease. What was sequenced was peripheral blood.

The CDR3, as DNA: TGTGCCAGCAGCTTGGCGAGACCTAGAGATACGCAGTATTTT. It specifies CASSLARPRDTQYF. The chain links TRBV7-2 to TRBJ2-3; D remains unclear. Germline V gene lookup returns CDR1 SGHTA and CDR2 FQGNSA. The CDR3 totals 14 residues. The V and J ends lost 3 bases and 5 bases respectively, with 12 bases between them.